These 6 T cell receptor beta chains were sequenced from one sample in a study of lymphopenia after photon versus proton radiotherapy. Libraries were prepared by immunoSEQ multiplex PCR; TCRdb keeps only in-frame clonotypes and omits some of them. The sample has about 64,000 clones, 87% seen once. This sample comprised peripheral blood, obtained from a patient treated with proton-based radiotherapy. The receptors were gathered from a man older than 75 with esophageal cancer.

The CDR3 DNA reads as TGTGCCAGCAGCCTCCGGACAGGGCAGACCGGGGAGCTGTTTTTT. Amino acid sequence: CASSLRTGQTGELFF. The chain combines TRBV9 with TRBJ2-2; 8 positions agree with TRBD1. V lost 4 bases and J lost 5; bases outside the gene matches: 7. The CDR3 runs 15 residues. Germline V CDR1 and CDR2: SGDLS, YYNGEE.

The chain is built from TRBV2 and TRBJ1-2; D remains ambiguous. The length of the CDR3 is 14 residues. Per the germline V gene, CDR1 is SNHLY and CDR2 is FYNNEI. V lost 7 bases and J 2 bases, leaving 14 bases between the germline ends. As DNA, the CDR3 is TGTGCCAGCAAGTTGGGTAGGAACAACTATGGCTACACCTTC. Protein product: CASKLGRNNYGYTF.

The chain joins TRBV10-2 to TRBJ2-2; TRBD1 agrees at 9 bases. The V gene end was trimmed by 8 bases and the J gene end by 6 bases; junction bases not matched to a gene: 7. CDR1 and CDR2 (germline): WSHSY, SAAADI. The CDR3 runs to 14 residues. The CDR3 nucleotides are TGCGCCAGCCTTAGGACAGGGGAAGCCGGGGAGCTGTTTTTT. It translates to CASLRTGEAGELFF.

CDR3 DNA: TGTGCCAGCAGCTTAGATCAGGGTTCAGGAAACACCATATATTTT. It codes for CASSLDQGSGNTIYF. V and J are TRBV7-2 and TRBJ1-3, with D maybe TRBD1 (5 bases). Germline lookup yields CDR1 SGHTA and CDR2 FQGNSA. V dropped 1 base and J dropped 4 bases, with 11 bases sitting between them. CDR3 length: 15 residues.

This clone appeared a single time. The chain joins TRBV6-5 to TRBJ1-1; D gene ambiguous. The CDR3 consists of 13 residues. The V end lost 0 bases, the J end lost 14 bases, and 16 bases lay between the germline ends. From germline, CDR1 is MNHEY and CDR2 SVGAGI. This CDR3 reads CASSYSWGTDGFF. For the CDR3, the DNA is TGTGCCAGCAGTTACTCGTGGGGTACTGACGGCTTCTTT.

In DNA, the CDR3 is TGTGCCAGCAGCTGGGACAGAGGGTACACCATATATTTT. This sequence encodes CASSWDRGYTIYF. V and J are TRBV7-2 and TRBJ1-3; 7 bases line up with TRBD1. The trim removed 4 bases at V and 8 bases at J, leaving 5 bases unmatched. The length of the CDR3 is 13 residues. Per germline, CDR1 SGHTA and CDR2 FQGNSA.